A selection of T cell receptor beta chains follows, all from one sample in a study of control samples from healthy donors and cancer patients. Produced via immunoSEQ multiplex PCR; TCRdb's table is partial and in-frame only. The sample carries 88,000 or so clones, about 93% recorded once. The material sequenced was blood. All receptors come from a woman under 30 in good health. CDR3s include the opening cysteine and the closing phenylalanine or tryptophan. Fields, in order: CDR3 protein, CDR3 DNA, V gene, J gene, D gene, clone size. A D gene is named only where the DNA matches it firmly. Some rows have no size entry. The others give once, few or many, or a class for an expanded clone.

CDR3aa: CASSSVGYGGQPQHF
CDR3nt: TGTGCCAGCAGTTCCGTCGGTTATGGGGGTCAGCCCCAGCATTTT
v_gene: TRBV28
j_gene: TRBJ1-5
d_gene: -
abundance: -

CDR3aa: CASRPRATGELFF
CDR3nt: TGTGCCAGCAGGCCCCGGGCCACCGGGGAGCTGTTTTTT
v_gene: TRBV6-5
j_gene: TRBJ2-2
d_gene: -
abundance: -

CDR3aa: CASSPTAVSGNTIYF
CDR3nt: TGTGCCAGCAGCCCGACCGCGGTCTCTGGAAACACCATATATTTT
v_gene: TRBV9
j_gene: TRBJ1-3
d_gene: -
abundance: -

CDR3aa: CASSLLPGVPEAQYF
CDR3nt: TGCGCCAGCAGCTTGCTTCCGGGCGTCCCCGAGGCCCAGTACTTC
v_gene: TRBV5-1
j_gene: TRBJ2-5
d_gene: -
abundance: -

CDR3aa: CASSQDWGHRAGNTIYF
CDR3nt: TGTGCCAGCAGCCAAGATTGGGGTCACCGCGCCGGAAACACCATATATTTT
v_gene: TRBV3-1/TRBV3-2
j_gene: TRBJ1-3
d_gene: -
abundance: -

CDR3aa: CASSLGGGPGPNEQFF
CDR3nt: TGTGCCAGCAGCTTAGGGGGCGGCCCGGGACCCAATGAGCAGTTCTTC
v_gene: TRBV11-2
j_gene: TRBJ2-1
d_gene: -
abundance: -

CDR3aa: CASSTTGKAGNTIYF
CDR3nt: TGTGCCAGCAGCACGACAGGGAAGGCTGGAAACACCATATATTTT
v_gene: TRBV2
j_gene: TRBJ1-3
d_gene: TRBD1
abundance: few

CDR3aa: CASRFGGYNEQFF
CDR3nt: TGTGCCAGCAGGTTTGGGGGCTACAATGAGCAGTTCTTC
v_gene: TRBV27
j_gene: TRBJ2-1
d_gene: -
abundance: -

CDR3aa: CASSETTGTPNTGELFF
CDR3nt: TGTGCCAGCAGTGAAACGACGGGGACACCGAACACCGGGGAGCTGTTTTTT
v_gene: TRBV25-1
j_gene: TRBJ2-2
d_gene: -
abundance: -

CDR3aa: CASSLSIAGVRNIQYF
CDR3nt: TGTGCCAGCAGCCTAAGCATAGCGGGAGTGAGGAACATTCAGTACTTC
v_gene: TRBV14
j_gene: TRBJ2-4
d_gene: TRBD2
abundance: -

CDR3aa: CASRPTGVVNSPLHF
CDR3nt: TGTGCCAGCAGGCCCACAGGGGTGGTTAATTCACCCCTCCACTTT
v_gene: TRBV14
j_gene: TRBJ1-6
d_gene: TRBD1
abundance: -

CDR3aa: CASSQMDRGGGTTPTLTTYNEQFF
CDR3nt: TGCGCCAGCAGTCAAATGGACAGGGGTGGCGGGACTACCCCCACCCTTACAACCTACAATGAGCAGTTCTTC
v_gene: TRBV10-2
j_gene: TRBJ2-1
d_gene: TRBD1
abundance: -

CDR3aa: CASRSGVNQPQHF
CDR3nt: TGTGCCAGTAGGTCAGGGGTCAATCAGCCCCAGCATTTT
v_gene: TRBV6-5
j_gene: TRBJ1-5
d_gene: -
abundance: -

CDR3aa: CASSSKGGGSHEQYF
CDR3nt: TGTGCCAGCTCAAGCAAGGGCGGGGGGTCCCACGAGCAGTACTTC
v_gene: TRBV18
j_gene: TRBJ2-7
d_gene: TRBD2
abundance: -

CDR3aa: CASSPGTFSGNTIYF
CDR3nt: TGTGCCAGCAGTCCCGGGACCTTCTCTGGAAACACCATATATTTT
v_gene: TRBV28
j_gene: TRBJ1-3
d_gene: -
abundance: -

CDR3aa: CAISDPGFRSYNEQFF
CDR3nt: TGTGCCATCAGTGACCCAGGGTTTAGGTCCTACAATGAGCAGTTCTTC
v_gene: TRBV10-3
j_gene: TRBJ2-1
d_gene: -
abundance: -

CDR3aa: CASSMAVSSYEQYF
CDR3nt: TGTGCCAGTAGTATGGCGGTCAGCTCCTACGAGCAGTACTTC
v_gene: TRBV19
j_gene: TRBJ2-7
d_gene: -
abundance: -

CDR3aa: CASSPIRDPSRHYF
CDR3nt: TGCGCCAGCAGTCCTATCCGGGACCCATCCAGGCATTACTTC
v_gene: TRBV10-1
j_gene: TRBJ2-7
d_gene: -
abundance: -

CDR3aa: CASTPDRTYGYTF
CDR3nt: TGTGCCAGTACCCCGGACAGAACCTATGGCTACACCTTC
v_gene: TRBV19
j_gene: TRBJ1-2
d_gene: -
abundance: -

CDR3aa: CASSDLRVGTDTQYF
CDR3nt: TGTGCCAGCAGCGACCTTAGGGTCGGGACAGATACGCAGTATTTT
v_gene: TRBV4-2
j_gene: TRBJ2-3
d_gene: -
abundance: -

CDR3aa: CASSPINQISYEQYF
CDR3nt: TGTGCCAGCTCACCTATCAATCAGATCTCCTACGAGCAGTACTTC
v_gene: TRBV18
j_gene: TRBJ2-7
d_gene: -
abundance: -

CDR3aa: CASSQSTGELFF
CDR3nt: TGTGCCAGCAGCCAATCCACCGGGGAGCTGTTTTTT
v_gene: TRBV4-2
j_gene: TRBJ2-2
d_gene: -
abundance: -

CDR3aa: CASIDLGRGSYNSPLHF
CDR3nt: TGTGCCAGCATTGACCTCGGCCGGGGGTCCTATAATTCACCCCTCCACTTT
v_gene: TRBV27
j_gene: TRBJ1-6
d_gene: -
abundance: -

CDR3aa: CASSLSGGQGKFF
CDR3nt: TGTGCCAGCAGTTTATCCGGTGGCCAAGGGAAGTTCTTC
v_gene: TRBV28
j_gene: TRBJ2-1
d_gene: -
abundance: -

CDR3aa: CASRPLDAGDSPLHF
CDR3nt: TGTGCCAGCAGACCTTTGGACGCAGGGGATTCACCCCTCCACTTT
v_gene: TRBV28
j_gene: TRBJ1-6
d_gene: -
abundance: -

CDR3aa: CASSQGREGIQYF
CDR3nt: TGCGCCAGCAGCCAAGGGCGGGAAGGCATTCAGTACTTC
v_gene: TRBV4-1
j_gene: TRBJ2-4
d_gene: -
abundance: -

CDR3aa: CASSLELAGGADTQYF
CDR3nt: TGCGCCAGCAGCTTGGAGCTAGCGGGGGGGGCGGATACGCAGTATTTT
v_gene: TRBV5-1
j_gene: TRBJ2-3
d_gene: TRBD2
abundance: -

CDR3aa: CASSQGGIEAGTQYF
CDR3nt: TGCGCCAGCAGCCAAGGTGGCATTGAAGCGGGGACGCAGTATTTT
v_gene: TRBV4-3
j_gene: TRBJ2-3
d_gene: TRBD2
abundance: -

CDR3aa: CASSLEGSSTLNEQFF
CDR3nt: TGTGCCAGCAGCTTAGAGGGGTCATCTACCCTAAACGAGCAGTTCTTC
v_gene: TRBV7-9
j_gene: TRBJ2-1
d_gene: -
abundance: -

CDR3aa: CASSLWDRAQETQYF
CDR3nt: TGTGCCAGCAGCTTATGGGACAGGGCTCAAGAGACCCAGTACTTC
v_gene: TRBV5-6
j_gene: TRBJ2-5
d_gene: TRBD1
abundance: once

CDR3aa: CASSFPGGHSSYEKLFF
CDR3nt: TGTGCCAGCAGCTTCCCTGGGGGACATTCTTCTTACGAAAAACTGTTTTTT
v_gene: TRBV7-2
j_gene: TRBJ1-4
d_gene: -
abundance: once

CDR3aa: CASSPRGQFGNQPQHF
CDR3nt: TGTGCCAGCTCACCACGTGGACAGTTCGGCAATCAGCCCCAGCATTTT
v_gene: TRBV18
j_gene: TRBJ1-5
d_gene: -
abundance: -

CDR3aa: CASSKPGKVYEQYF
CDR3nt: TGTGCCAGTAGTAAGCCCGGGAAAGTTTACGAGCAGTACTTC
v_gene: TRBV19
j_gene: TRBJ2-7
d_gene: -
abundance: once

CDR3aa: CASSRGLEGNTIYF
CDR3nt: TGTGCCAGCAGCCGGGGTCTCGAGGGAAACACCATATATTTT
v_gene: TRBV14
j_gene: TRBJ1-3
d_gene: -
abundance: -

CDR3aa: CASSSSGGYTDTQYF
CDR3nt: TGTGCCAGCAGCTCTAGCGGGGGATACACAGATACGCAGTATTTT
v_gene: TRBV7-2
j_gene: TRBJ2-3
d_gene: TRBD2
abundance: -

CDR3aa: CASSLGSADPYEQYF
CDR3nt: TGTGCCAGCAGCTTAGGCTCGGCAGACCCCTACGAGCAGTACTTC
v_gene: TRBV7-9
j_gene: TRBJ2-7
d_gene: -
abundance: -

CDR3aa: CASSLLGNSPLHF
CDR3nt: TGTGCCAGCAGCTTATTGGGGAATTCACCCCTCCACTTT
v_gene: TRBV7-2
j_gene: TRBJ1-6
d_gene: -
abundance: -

CDR3aa: CASSDRAGGANVLTF
CDR3nt: TGTGCCAGCAGTGACAGGGCTGGTGGGGCCAACGTCCTGACTTTC
v_gene: TRBV6-4
j_gene: TRBJ2-6
d_gene: -
abundance: -

CDR3aa: CASSLVSGAYNEQFF
CDR3nt: TGTGCCAGCAGCCTCGTATCGGGAGCCTACAATGAGCAGTTCTTC
v_gene: TRBV7-3
j_gene: TRBJ2-1
d_gene: -
abundance: once

CDR3aa: CASSLEQGGNTIYF
CDR3nt: TGTGCCAGCAGCTTAGAACAGGGCGGAAACACCATATATTTT
v_gene: TRBV7-9
j_gene: TRBJ1-3
d_gene: -
abundance: -

CDR3aa: CASSRGPTGELFF
CDR3nt: TGCGCCAGCAGCCGGGGCCCCACCGGGGAGCTGTTTTTT
v_gene: TRBV4-1
j_gene: TRBJ2-2
d_gene: -
abundance: -

CDR3aa: CASSRGGDGNQPQHF
CDR3nt: TGTGCCAGCTCGAGAGGAGGGGACGGCAATCAGCCCCAGCATTTT
v_gene: TRBV18
j_gene: TRBJ1-5
d_gene: -
abundance: -

CDR3aa: CASSYAPGSTDTQYF
CDR3nt: TGTGCCAGCAGTTACGCCCCTGGCAGCACAGATACGCAGTATTTT
v_gene: TRBV6-6
j_gene: TRBJ2-3
d_gene: -
abundance: few

CDR3aa: CASSLQSTEAFF
CDR3nt: TGCGCCAGCAGCCTTCAGAGCACTGAAGCTTTCTTT
v_gene: TRBV5-1
j_gene: TRBJ1-1
d_gene: -
abundance: -

CDR3aa: CASSSNDWANEKLFF
CDR3nt: TGCGCCAGCAGCTCGAATGACTGGGCTAATGAAAAACTGTTTTTT
v_gene: TRBV5-1
j_gene: TRBJ1-4
d_gene: -
abundance: -

CDR3aa: CASSEDRAYGYTF
CDR3nt: TGTGCCAGCAGTGAGGACAGGGCCTATGGCTACACCTTC
v_gene: TRBV6-1
j_gene: TRBJ1-2
d_gene: TRBD1
abundance: -

CDR3aa: CASSQVIDSSKAFF
CDR3nt: TGTGCCAGCAGCCAAGTTATTGACAGTTCCAAAGCTTTCTTT
v_gene: TRBV3-1/TRBV3-2
j_gene: TRBJ1-1
d_gene: -
abundance: -

CDR3aa: CASSLGDEAGELFF
CDR3nt: TGTGCCAGCAGCTTGGGAGACGAAGCCGGGGAGCTGTTTTTT
v_gene: TRBV5-6
j_gene: TRBJ2-2
d_gene: -
abundance: -

CDR3aa: CASSSYGVAGNEQFF
CDR3nt: TGTGCCAGCAGTTCCTACGGCGTGGCAGGAAATGAGCAGTTCTTC
v_gene: TRBV28
j_gene: TRBJ2-1
d_gene: -
abundance: -

CDR3aa: CASGFGLAGGKVDNEQFF
CDR3nt: TGTGCTAGTGGTTTTGGACTAGCGGGGGGGAAAGTGGACAATGAGCAGTTCTTC
v_gene: TRBV12-5
j_gene: TRBJ2-1
d_gene: TRBD2
abundance: once

CDR3aa: CASSSGQIYSNQPQHF
CDR3nt: TGTGCCAGCAGTTCGGGACAGATCTATAGCAATCAGCCCCAGCATTTT
v_gene: TRBV28
j_gene: TRBJ1-5
d_gene: TRBD1
abundance: -

CDR3aa: CATSTTGGDNSPLHF
CDR3nt: TGTGCCACTTCGACAACAGGGGGCGATAATTCACCCCTCCACTTT
v_gene: TRBV19
j_gene: TRBJ1-6
d_gene: TRBD1
abundance: -

CDR3aa: CASSSSTGAHGYTF
CDR3nt: TGTGCCAGCAGTTCCTCGACAGGGGCCCATGGCTACACCTTC
v_gene: TRBV28
j_gene: TRBJ1-2
d_gene: TRBD1
abundance: -

CDR3aa: CASSLGFAGVGYNEQFF
CDR3nt: TGTGCCAGCAGCTTAGGCTTCGCGGGAGTGGGATACAATGAGCAGTTCTTC
v_gene: TRBV11-3
j_gene: TRBJ2-1
d_gene: TRBD2
abundance: -